This entry concerns a single TCR beta chain. The data were obtained in a study of blood T cell repertoires in COVID-19. Background on the study: Samples taken during acute and convalescent COVID-19 were collected in the United States, Italy and Spain. T cells, B-cell-depleted T cells, or PBMCs supplied cDNA or gDNA.

Study processing details: Nucleated cell number was recorded as an estimate derived from reference gene primer amplification. Some clones are missing from TCRdb's copy, which holds only in-frame ones; the method was immunoSEQ multiplex PCR. V, J and clone size derive from that table, while D and trimming were established from the DNA sequence. The sample lists 300,000 to 400,000 clones; around nine tenths were seen once. The CDR3 is 16 amino acids. The V end was cut by 2 bases, the J end by 4 bases, with 17 bases between. The germline V gene encodes CDR1 ENHRY and CDR2 SYGVKD. Sequenced: peripheral blood. The TCR comes from a woman under 30 who had recovered from COVID-19. The gene calls are TRBV10-3 and TRBJ1-1; no firm D call. DNA for the CDR3: TGTGCCATCAGTGAGCAATTTTCCGAGTTTGGCACTGAAGCTTTCTTT. Translating it yields CAISEQFSEFGTEAFF.